This record concerns one T cell receptor beta chain sequence. The antigen is not known. This entry is derived from a study of cytomegalovirus exposure and HLA in healthy donors. Findings of the study overall: Confirmation in vitro established that a few CMV-associated chains were specific for CMV antigens. The study flagged roughly 160 TCR beta chains as cytomegalovirus-associated. A later analysis found first-cohort TCR clusters tended to co-occur in the 120 validation repertoires.

The method was immunoSEQ multiplex PCR; TCRdb's version includes in-frame clones alone and lacks a portion of them. The sample has more than 150,000 clones; 80% to 85% are singletons. The CDR3 contains 15 residues. In germline, CDR1 is SGHRS, CDR2 YFSETQ. Trimming at V came to 1 base and at J to 4 bases, leaving 4 bases not matched to a gene. This rearrangement joins TRBV5-1 to TRBJ2-1, with 8 bases matching TRBD2. The TCR was taken from a woman aged 18-30 years in good health and CMV-seropositive. Sequenced sample: PBMCs. Here the CDR3 reads CASSLSPSGYNEQFF. In DNA, the CDR3 is TGCGCCAGCAGCTTGAGTCCTAGCGGGTACAATGAGCAGTTCTTC.